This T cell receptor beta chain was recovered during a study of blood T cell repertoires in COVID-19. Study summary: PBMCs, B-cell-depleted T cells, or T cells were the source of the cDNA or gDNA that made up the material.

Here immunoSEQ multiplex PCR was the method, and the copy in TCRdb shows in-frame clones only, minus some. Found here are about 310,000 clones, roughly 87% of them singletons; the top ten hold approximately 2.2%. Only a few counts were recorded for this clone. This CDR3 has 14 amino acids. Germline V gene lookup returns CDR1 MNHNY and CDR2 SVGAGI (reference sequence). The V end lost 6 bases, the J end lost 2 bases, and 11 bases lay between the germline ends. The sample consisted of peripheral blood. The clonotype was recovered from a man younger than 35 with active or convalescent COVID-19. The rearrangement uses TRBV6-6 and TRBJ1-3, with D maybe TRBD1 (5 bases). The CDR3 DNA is TGTGCCAGCAGACACACGGGGGCTGGAAACACCATATATTTT. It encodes CASRHTGAGNTIYF.